A single sample gave rise to the 24 T cell receptor beta chains below, sequenced in a study of T cell responses to AZD1222 COVID-19 vaccine. Generated by immunoSEQ multiplex PCR, the TCRdb table keeps only in-frame clones and is missing some. This repertoire shows more than 110,000 clones, around 90% found once; its top ten account for roughly 5%. Sequenced here: peripheral blood, sampled on day 0 of AZD1222 vaccination. The source is an adult in good health.

V gene TRBV11-2 combines with J gene TRBJ2-3, with D perhaps being TRBD1 or TRBD2 (5 bases each). This CDR3 comprises 17 residues. Trimming removed 2 bases at V and 4 bases at J, with 19 bases between. Germline CDR1 SGHAT, CDR2 FQNNGV. CDR3 sequence reads: CASSLRVPGRRPDTQYF. In nucleotides, the CDR3 is TGTGCCAGCAGCTTAAGGGTGCCGGGGCGGAGGCCAGATACGCAGTATTTT. Together with reference TRBV11-2 and TRBJ2-3, the CDR3 gives the full variable domain: EAGVAQSPRYKIIEKRQSVAFWCNPISGHATLYWYQQILGQGPKLLIQFQNNGVVDDSQLPKDRFSAERLKGVDSTLKIQPAKLEDSAVYLCASSLRVPGRRPDTQYFGPGTRLTVL.

The chain employs TRBV10-1 and TRBJ2-7; 7 nucleotides agree with TRBD1. The CDR3 has 14 residues. The V segment lost 0 bases and the J segment 8 bases; nucleotides outside the gene matches: 7. The V gene's germline CDR1 is WNHNN and CDR2 SYGVQD (reference sequence). CDR3: CASSESTLRGQQYF. The CDR3 bases are TGCGCCAGCAGTGAGTCGACCTTGAGGGGGCAGCAGTACTTC.

The chain links TRBV13 to TRBJ2-1, with 9 bases matching TRBD1. In germline, CDR1 is PRHDT, CDR2 FYEKMQ (reference sequence). The junction had 9 bases not matched to a gene; V was cut back by 3 bases and J by 9 bases. CDR3 size: 15 residues. The chain's CDR3 is CASSFTGQGQIEQFF. CDR3 bases: TGTGCCAGCAGCTTCACGGGACAGGGACAGATTGAGCAGTTCTTC.

The CDR3 loop reads CASSQGSGYVQPQHF. The CDR3 bases are TGTGCCAGCAGTCAAGGGTCAGGTTACGTTCAGCCCCAGCATTTT. The genes are TRBV7-9 and TRBJ1-5; D is uncertain. CDR1 is SEHNR, CDR2 FQNEAQ, per germline (reference sequence). V lost 6 bases and J lost 6, with 18 bases in between. The CDR3 totals 15 residues.

The CDR3 loop is CASSPGQGNGYTF. CDR3 DNA sequence: TGCGCCAGCAGCCCGGGACAGGGGAACGGCTACACCTTC. The chain uses TRBV5-1 and TRBJ1-2, with 10 bases identical to TRBD1. CDR1 is SGHRS, CDR2 YFSETQ, per germline. V lost 4 bases to trimming and J lost 8 bases; unmatched junction nucleotides: 5. The CDR3 loop spans 13 amino acids.

A single count supports this clone. This chain links TRBV11-3 with TRBJ2-7; either TRBD1 or TRBD2 may fit D (6 bases each). Germline V lookup: CDR1 SGHNT, CDR2 YENEEA. V lost 5 bases and J 1 base, leaving 12 bases between the germline ends. CDR3 length: 14 amino acids. In DNA, the CDR3 is TGTGCCAGCAGCCTGGGGGGCAATTCCTACGAGCAGTACTTC. Protein product: CASSLGGNSYEQYF.

V is TRBV5-6 and J is TRBJ2-7, with a possible D match to TRBD1 (5 bases). Germline CDR1 and CDR2: SGHDT and YYEEEE. This CDR3 contains 12 residues. V dropped 4 bases and J dropped 7 bases, with 12 bases sitting between them. The CDR3 protein is CASSPGSREQYF. CDR3 sequence (DNA): TGTGCCAGCAGCCCAGGGTCTCGTGAGCAGTACTTC.

This chain's CDR3 is CASLPGDGPRSSGANVLTF. DNA of the CDR3: TGTGCCAGCCTCCCGGGGGATGGGCCCAGGAGCTCTGGGGCCAACGTCCTGACTTTC. The V and J genes are TRBV28 and TRBJ2-6, with D maybe TRBD2 (6 bases). The CDR3 is 19 residues long. Germline-derived CDR1 and CDR2 are MDHEN and SYDVKM. The V and J ends lost 8 bases and 0 bases respectively, with 23 bases between them.

The chain uses TRBV19 and TRBJ2-7, with TRBD1 as a possible D gene (5 bases). The CDR3 totals 14 residues. From germline, CDR1 is LNHDA and CDR2 SQIVND (reference sequence). Between the trimmed V and J ends, which lost 3 bases and 5 bases, there was a span of 14 bases. The CDR3 sequence: CASSISIGVNEQYF. The CDR3 DNA reads TGTGCCAGTAGTATCTCGATAGGGGTCAACGAGCAGTACTTC.

This chain joins TRBV18 and TRBJ1-6; a possible D gene is TRBD1 (5 bases). The CDR3 consists of 13 residues. Trimming cost V 3 bases and J 7 bases, with 7 bases left between them. Germline lookup yields CDR1 KGHSH and CDR2 LQKENI. CDR3 coding DNA: TGTGCCAGCTCACCTACAGGAAATTCACCCCTCCACTTT. Its protein is CASSPTGNSPLHF.

This chain uses TRBV6-5 with TRBJ2-7, with D possibly matching TRBD2 (6 bases). CDR3 length: 14 residues. V was trimmed by 0 bases and J by 4 bases, leaving 10 bases between them. Germline-derived CDR1 and CDR2 are MNHEY and SVGAGI. The CDR3 here is CASSYSEEGYEQYF. DNA for the CDR3: TGTGCCAGCAGTTACTCGGAGGAGGGTTACGAGCAGTACTTC.

This clone was seen a handful of times. This sequence joins TRBV18 and TRBJ1-2; the D is unclear. The CDR3 spans 12 residues. The germline V gene encodes CDR1 KGHSH and CDR2 LQKENI. V shed 3 bases and J shed 6 bases, with 8 bases lying between them. The CDR3 nucleotides read TGTGCCAGCTCACCGGCACTCGATGGCTACACCTTC. As protein: CASSPALDGYTF.

In its sample, this clone was seen once. The rearrangement joins TRBV24-1 to TRBJ1-1, with a tentative D call TRBD1 (6 bases). The ends were cut back, 3 bases at V and 3 bases at J, with 10 bases in the middle. The CDR3 runs to 14 residues. Germline V CDR1 and CDR2: KGHDR, SFDVKD. The DNA for the CDR3 is TGTGCCACCAGTGATGGTCAGGGGTACACTGAAGCTTTCTTT. Translation: CATSDGQGYTEAFF.

This chain uses TRBV5-1 with TRBJ2-2; 7 bases map to TRBD1. Per germline, CDR1 SGHRS and CDR2 YFSETQ. Trimming cost V 2 bases and J 4 bases; bases outside gene matches: 8. This CDR3 contains 16 residues. For the CDR3, the DNA is TGCGCCAGCAGCTTCCCCGACAGGGTGGGCACCGGGGAGCTGTTTTTT. Translation gives CASSFPDRVGTGELFF.

The chain is built from TRBV27 and TRBJ2-7, with 10 positions matching TRBD1. Germline-derived CDR1 and CDR2 are MNHEY and SMNVEV (reference sequence). With V trimmed by 5 bases and J by 4 bases, 11 bases remained unmatched. This CDR3 has 16 amino acids. The CDR3 DNA follows: TGTGCCAGCAGTACCCGGGACAGGGGTTTAACGTACGAGCAGTACTTC. Residues: CASSTRDRGLTYEQYF.

The gene calls are TRBV10-1 and TRBJ2-3; D ambiguous. Germline V CDR1 and CDR2: WNHNN, SYGVQD (reference sequence). CDR3 length: 16 amino acids. Deletions cut 1 base from V and 0 bases from J, with 11 bases between. The CDR3 nucleotides are TGCGCCAGCAGTGAGTTAATGGCAGCCAGCACAGATACGCAGTATTTT. The encoded protein is CASSELMAASTDTQYF.

The rearrangement joins TRBV27 to TRBJ1-2, with D maybe TRBD1 (6 bases). Trimming left V 4 bases short and J 4 bases short, with 16 bases between. Germline assignment: CDR1 MNHEY and CDR2 SMNVEV (reference sequence). The CDR3 spans 15 residues. This CDR3 is CASSSHTGQSYGYTF. CDR3 nucleotides: TGTGCCAGCAGTTCACATACCGGACAGTCCTATGGCTACACCTTC.

V gene TRBV19 combines with J gene TRBJ2-5; 13 positions match TRBD2. CDR1 is LNHDA, CDR2 SQIVND, per germline (reference sequence). The CDR3 covers 18 residues. J gave up 0 bases and V 6 bases, and 10 bases lay outside the gene matches. In DNA, the CDR3 is TGTGCCAGTAGATCAATCGGGACTAGCGGGGAGTACCAAGAGACCCAGTACTTC. Protein: CASRSIGTSGEYQETQYF.

Concerning this clone itself: An end of the junction differs from the germline gene, which may be a read error. V is TRBV7-8 and J is TRBJ2-1; D gene ambiguous. The germline CDR1 and CDR2 sequences are SGHVS and FQNEAQ. The CDR3 is made up of 13 amino acids. CDR3 amino acids: CASSLTPLNGQFF. DNA of the CDR3: TGTGCCAGCAGCCTGACACCCTTAAATGGGCAGTTCTTC. Combining the CDR3 with reference TRBV7-8 and TRBJ2-1 gives the whole variable domain GAGVSQSPRYKVAKRGQDVALRCDPISGHVSLFWYQQALGQGPEFLTYFQNEAQLDKSGLPSDRFFAERPEGSVSTLKIQRTQQEDSAVYLCASSLTPLNGQFFGPGTRLTVL.

V and J are TRBV29-1 and TRBJ1-3; D is unresolved. The CDR3 covers 11 residues. V lost 6 bases and J lost 2, with 5 bases in between. Germline loops: CDR1 SQVTM, CDR2 ANQGSEA. CDR3 DNA: TGCAGCGTCTCGGCTGGAAACACCATATATTTT. It specifies CSVSAGNTIYF.

This chain uses TRBV29-1 with TRBJ1-2, with D perhaps matching TRBD1 (5 bases). The CDR3 is 16 residues long. Germline V gene sequence: CDR1 SQVTM, CDR2 ANQGSEA. Trimming shortened V by 3 bases and J by 3 bases, and 20 bases separated the two germline ends. Here the CDR3 DNA reads TGCAGCGTTGACCCCAGGGAGGGGACCCTGTACTATGGCTACACCTTC. It yields the protein CSVDPREGTLYYGYTF.

The rearrangement uses TRBV20-1 and TRBJ1-5; tentative D call: TRBD1 (5 bases). V was clipped by 3 bases and J by 5 bases, with 8 bases between them. The CDR3 totals 12 residues. CDR1 DFQATT and CDR2 SNEGSKA come from the germline V gene (reference sequence). DNA for the CDR3: TGCAGTGCTAGTCTAGGGGATCAGCCCCAGCATTTT. It translates to CSASLGDQPQHF.

The J gene is TRBJ2-4, the V gene TRBV28, with D perhaps matching TRBD1 (6 bases). V was pared by 2 bases and J by 6 bases, with 26 bases between. The CDR3 contains 19 residues. In germline, CDR1 is MDHEN, CDR2 SYDVKM. CDR3 coding DNA: TGTGCCAGCAGTTTACCCCCGCGGCAGGGGCCGGCTCCACGAAACATTCAGTACTTC. This sequence encodes CASSLPPRQGPAPRNIQYF.

The chain couples TRBV6-5 to TRBJ2-1, with a possible D match to TRBD2 (5 bases). CDR3 size: 14 residues. V was shortened by 2 bases and J by 8 bases, with 13 bases between the two germline ends. The germline V gene has CDR1 MNHEY and CDR2 SVGAGI. CDR3 in DNA: TGTGCCAGCAGTTACGGGAGCCCTGGGGATGAGCAGTTCTTC. Its protein is CASSYGSPGDEQFF.